The clone carrying this T cell receptor (beta chain) showed up just a few times. Trimming cost V 3 bases and J 4 bases, with 10 bases left between them. The CDR3 spans 15 residues. Germline V gene sequence: CDR1 SGHVS, CDR2 FNYEAQ. This entry is derived from a study of T-cell reconstitution after alpha-beta-depleted transplantation in children. Using unique molecular identifiers, the investigators prepared the TCRbeta library. Each CDR3 protein gets one entry after TCRdb re-called the PCR reads with MiXCR. The sample consists of 65,000 to 85,000 distinct CDR3 sequences, 11% of them appearing once. Sample: PBMCs, taken before TCRalphabeta/CD19-depleted stem cell transplant. This chain joins TRBV7-6 and TRBJ1-6; unclear D gene. The receptor comes from a boy younger than 18 with acute myeloid leukemia, due to receive a stem cell transplant. DNA of the CDR3: TGTGCCAGCAGCTTGGGCTTCGAGTATAATTCACCCCTCCACTTT. Its protein is CASSLGFEYNSPLHF.